This entry concerns a single T cell receptor (beta chain). In the original analysis: Nucleated cell number was recorded as an estimate derived from reference gene primer amplification. Assay: immunoSEQ multiplex PCR; the TCRdb copy retains only in-frame clones and omits some. V and J calls and clone size come straight from that table; D and trimming were deduced from the DNA. The sample includes hundreds of thousands of clones, over 70% seen only once; the top ten take 4.5% to 6.5%. CDR3 length: 14 residues. The germline CDR1 and CDR2 sequences are SEHNR and FQNEAQ (reference sequence). V was clipped by 4 bases and J by 9 bases, with 16 bases between them. This entry is derived from a study of blood T cell repertoires in COVID-19. Study in general: Some COVID-19 samples were acute and others convalescent; all came from the United States, Italy and Spain.

Material for sequencing was peripheral blood. The chain has TRBV7-9 and TRBJ2-1, with D perhaps matching TRBD1 (6 bases). The sequence derives from a man at least 80 years old with acute or convalescent COVID-19. The CDR3 sequence: CASSYLTGKGEQFF. The DNA for the CDR3 is TGTGCCAGCAGCTATCTCACAGGGAAAGGTGAGCAGTTCTTC.